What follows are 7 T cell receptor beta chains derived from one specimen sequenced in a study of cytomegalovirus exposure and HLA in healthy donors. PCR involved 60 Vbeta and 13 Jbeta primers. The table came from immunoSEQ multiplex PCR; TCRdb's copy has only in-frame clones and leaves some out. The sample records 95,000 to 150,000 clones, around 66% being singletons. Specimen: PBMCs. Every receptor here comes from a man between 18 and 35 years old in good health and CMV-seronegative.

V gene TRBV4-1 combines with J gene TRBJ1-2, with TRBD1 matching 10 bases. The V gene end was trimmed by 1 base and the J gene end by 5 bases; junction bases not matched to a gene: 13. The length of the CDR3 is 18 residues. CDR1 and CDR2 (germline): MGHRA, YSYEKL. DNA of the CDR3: TGCGCCAGCAGCCAAGCCTTACCAGGGACAGGGGCAGGGTATGGCTACACCTTC. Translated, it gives CASSQALPGTGAGYGYTF.

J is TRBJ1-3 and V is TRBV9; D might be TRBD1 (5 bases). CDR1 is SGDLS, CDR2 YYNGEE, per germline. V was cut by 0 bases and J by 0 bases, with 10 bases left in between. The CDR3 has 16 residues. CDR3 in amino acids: CASSVGIRGSGNTIYF. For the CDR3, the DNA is TGTGCCAGCAGCGTAGGGATAAGGGGCTCTGGAAACACCATATATTTT.

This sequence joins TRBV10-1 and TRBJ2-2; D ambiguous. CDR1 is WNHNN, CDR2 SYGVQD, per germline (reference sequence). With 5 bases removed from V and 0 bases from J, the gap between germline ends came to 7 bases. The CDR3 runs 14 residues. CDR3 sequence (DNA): TGCGCCAGCAGTTGGGCCACGAACACCGGGGAGCTGTTTTTT. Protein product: CASSWATNTGELFF.

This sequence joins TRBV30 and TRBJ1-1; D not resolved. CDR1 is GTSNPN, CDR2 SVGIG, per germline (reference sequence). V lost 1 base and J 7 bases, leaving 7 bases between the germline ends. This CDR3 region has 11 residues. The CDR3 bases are TGTGCCTGGAGTGCCACCTATGAAGCTTTCTTT. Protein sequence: CAWSATYEAFF.

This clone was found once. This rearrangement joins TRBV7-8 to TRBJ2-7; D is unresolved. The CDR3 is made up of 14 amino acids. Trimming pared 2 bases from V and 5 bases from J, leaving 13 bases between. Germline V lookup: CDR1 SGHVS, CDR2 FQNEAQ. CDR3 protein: CASSLSSVRDEQYF. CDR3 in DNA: TGTGCCAGCAGCTTATCGTCGGTCCGGGACGAGCAGTACTTC.

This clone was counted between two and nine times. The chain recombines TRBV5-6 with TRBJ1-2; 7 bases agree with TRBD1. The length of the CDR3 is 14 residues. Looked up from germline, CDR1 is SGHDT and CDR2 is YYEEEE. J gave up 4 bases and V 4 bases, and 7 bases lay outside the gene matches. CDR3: CASSPQGSGYGYTF. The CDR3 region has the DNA TGTGCCAGCAGCCCACAGGGGTCGGGCTATGGCTACACCTTC. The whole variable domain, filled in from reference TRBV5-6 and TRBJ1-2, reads DAGVTQSPTHLIKTRGQQVTLRCSPKSGHDTVSWYQQALGQGPQFIFQYYEEEERQRGNFPDRFSGHQFPNYSSELNVNALLLGDSALYLCASSPQGSGYGYTFGSGTRLTVV.

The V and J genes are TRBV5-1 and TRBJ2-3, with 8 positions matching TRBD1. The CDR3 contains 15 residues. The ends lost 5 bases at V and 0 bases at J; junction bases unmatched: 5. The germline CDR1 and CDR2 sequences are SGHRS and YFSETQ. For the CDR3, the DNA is TGCGCCAGCAGGGGACAGGTTGTTAGCACAGATACGCAGTATTTT. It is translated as CASRGQVVSTDTQYF.